One and the same sample provided the 15 T cell receptor beta chains below, sequenced in a study of cytomegalovirus exposure and HLA in healthy donors. PCR used 60 Vbeta primers and 13 Jbeta primers. The method was immunoSEQ multiplex PCR; TCRdb's version includes in-frame clones alone and lacks a portion of them. The sample includes roughly 160,000 clones, over 70% seen only once; the top ten take roughly 4.7%. Source material: PBMCs. These TCRs come from a man aged 25-45 years in good health and CMV-seronegative.

The V and J genes are TRBV18 and TRBJ1-5; TRBD1 might be the D (5 bases). Trimming took 2 bases from V and 4 from J, leaving 9 bases between them. The CDR3 sequence is 14 residues long. CDR1 KGHSH and CDR2 LQKENI come from the germline V gene. CDR3 DNA: TGTGCCAGCTCACCAACAGGCTTAAATCAGCCCCAGCATTTT. Protein product: CASSPTGLNQPQHF.

The genes are TRBV2 and TRBJ1-3; no reliable D call. The CDR3 covers 14 residues. V was pared by 6 bases and J by 0 bases, with 9 bases between. Germline CDR1 is SNHLY and CDR2 is FYNNEI. Here the CDR3 DNA reads TGTGCCAGCAGCGTTAGAGTCTCTGGAAACACCATATATTTT. As protein: CASSVRVSGNTIYF.

This chain links TRBV25-1 with TRBJ2-3; D perhaps matches TRBD2 (6 bases). Germline loops: CDR1 MGHDK, CDR2 SYGVNS. The CDR3 is 13 amino acids. Trimming took 5 bases from V and 6 from J, leaving 12 bases between them. CDR3 sequence (DNA): TGTGCCAGCAGTTCTAGTCGGGGGGATACGCAGTATTTT. Amino acids: CASSSSRGDTQYF.

The V and J genes are TRBV2 and TRBJ1-2; D is possibly TRBD1 (5 bases). Per germline, CDR1 SNHLY and CDR2 FYNNEI. The CDR3 sequence is 13 residues long. V lost 4 bases to trimming and J lost 7 bases, with 13 bases between them. CDR3 residues: CASSVQGVGGYTF. The CDR3 bases are TGTGCCAGCAGTGTTCAGGGTGTGGGTGGCTACACCTTC.

The rearrangement uses TRBV28 and TRBJ1-5, with D tentatively TRBD1 (6 bases). This CDR3 region has 15 residues. V lost 8 bases and J lost 5, with 19 bases in between. Germline lookup yields CDR1 MDHEN and CDR2 SYDVKM. The CDR3 is CASGSGAGSYQPQHF. The CDR3 coding sequence is TGTGCCAGCGGCTCAGGGGCAGGGTCCTATCAGCCCCAGCATTTT. The full variable domain, its missing parts supplied by reference TRBV28 and TRBJ1-5, is DVKVTQSSRYLVKRTGEKVFLECVQDMDHENMFWYRQDPGLGLRLIYFSYDVKMKEKGDIPEGYSVSREKKERFSLILESASTNQTSMYLCASGSGAGSYQPQHFGDGTRLSIL.

The chain is built from TRBV10-3 and TRBJ1-5; D gene unclear. CDR1 and CDR2 (germline): ENHRY, SYGVKD. Deletions cut 2 bases from V and 5 bases from J, with 4 bases between. The CDR3 loop spans 12 amino acids. CDR3 nucleotides: TGTGCCATCAGTGAGAGCGATCAGCCCCAGCATTTT. Translating it yields CAISESDQPQHF.

The CDR3 nucleotides are TGTGCCAGCAGGTCGCCCGGGACTAGGGGGTACGAGCAGTACTTC. Protein product: CASRSPGTRGYEQYF. The V gene is TRBV25-1, the J gene TRBJ2-7; 8 bases are a match to TRBD2. Germline values: CDR1 MGHDK, CDR2 SYGVNS. This CDR3 is built from 15 residues. J was trimmed by 4 bases and V by 6 bases; bases with no gene match: 11.

The chain uses TRBV9 and TRBJ2-1; 7 bases map to TRBD2. CDR3 length equals 16 residues. Trimming at V came to 4 bases and at J to 6 bases, leaving 13 bases not matched to a gene. CDR1 and CDR2 (germline): SGDLS, YYNGEE. CDR3 region: CASSLPERGPSNEQFF. CDR3 nucleotide sequence: TGTGCCAGCAGCTTACCCGAGCGGGGCCCCTCCAATGAGCAGTTCTTC.

There are a few counts of this clone. V and J are TRBV5-6 and TRBJ2-7; 7 bases line up with TRBD2. The V and J ends lost 4 bases and 5 bases, in that order; junction bases with no gene match: 6. The CDR3 extends over 13 amino acids. The V gene's germline CDR1 is SGHDT and CDR2 YYEEEE. This CDR3 reads CASSHEGGHEQYF. For the CDR3, the DNA is TGTGCCAGCAGCCACGAGGGAGGGCACGAGCAGTACTTC.

The genes are TRBV7-2 and TRBJ1-1; D is possibly TRBD1 (6 bases). V was pared by 4 bases and J by 5 bases, with 11 bases between. Germline V lookup: CDR1 SGHTA, CDR2 FQGNSA. This CDR3 has 13 amino acids. The CDR3 loop reads CASSSRGWTEAFF. For the CDR3, the DNA is TGTGCCAGCAGCTCCAGGGGTTGGACTGAAGCTTTCTTT.

V is TRBV6-5 and J is TRBJ1-5; TRBD1 aligns across 7 bases. CDR1 and CDR2 (germline): MNHEY, SVGAGI. The V segment lost 4 bases and the J segment 0 bases; nucleotides outside the gene matches: 3. This CDR3 spans 15 amino acids. DNA for the CDR3: TGTGCCAGCAGTTCGGACAGGATTAGCAATCAGCCCCAGCATTTT. It yields the protein CASSSDRISNQPQHF.

The chain is built from TRBV5-1 and TRBJ2-2; D is uncertain. V was trimmed by 6 bases and J by 4 bases, leaving 13 bases between them. This CDR3 has 14 residues. Germline CDR1 is SGHRS and CDR2 is YFSETQ. In DNA, the CDR3 is TGCGCCAGCAAACTTGAGGTCAGCACCGGGGAGCTGTTTTTT. Translation gives CASKLEVSTGELFF. Using reference TRBV5-1 and TRBJ2-2 for the parts outside the CDR3, the full variable domain is KAGVTQTPRYLIKTRGQQVTLSCSPISGHRSVSWYQQTPGQGLQFLFEYFSETQRNKGNFPGRFSGRQFSNSRSEMNVSTLELGDSALYLCASKLEVSTGELFFGEGSRLTVL.

V gene TRBV19 combines with J gene TRBJ2-1, with D possibly TRBD2 on 5 matching bases. This CDR3 contains 12 residues. Germline CDR1 reads LNHDA; CDR2 reads SQIVND (reference sequence). Trimming pared 3 bases from V and 7 bases from J, leaving 7 bases between. The CDR3 coding sequence is TGTGCCAGTAGTATCCGGGAAAATGAGCAGTTCTTC. It is translated as CASSIRENEQFF.

The chain employs TRBV9 and TRBJ2-2; a possible D gene is TRBD1 (5 bases). V dropped 2 bases and J dropped 6 bases, with 11 bases sitting between them. The CDR3 contains 14 residues. CDR1 is SGDLS and CDR2 is YYNGEE in the germline V gene. The CDR3 protein is CASSVSRVAGELFF. CDR3 DNA: TGTGCCAGCAGCGTGAGCAGGGTGGCCGGGGAGCTGTTTTTT.

The chain has TRBV7-9 and TRBJ1-2; 8 bases are a match to TRBD1. V was pared by 0 bases and J by 7 bases, with 4 bases of the junction left unmatched. Germline CDR1 SEHNR, CDR2 FQNEAQ (reference sequence). This CDR3 contains 14 residues. The CDR3: CASSLATGAVGYTF. The CDR3 DNA is TGTGCCAGCAGCTTAGCGACAGGGGCCGTTGGCTACACCTTC.